These 26 T cell receptor beta chains share one sample of origin, sequenced in a study of cytomegalovirus exposure and HLA in healthy donors. The PCR employed 60 Vbeta primers together with 13 Jbeta primers. Profiling relied on immunoSEQ multiplex PCR, and the TCRdb table lists in-frame clones only, not all of them. The sample lists roughly 130,000 clones; about two thirds were seen once. The sample consisted of PBMCs. These receptors all come from a man aged 35-49 years in good health and CMV-seropositive.

CDR3 bases: TGTGCCAGCAGCGTAGACAGTAACTATGGCTACACCTTC. Translating it yields CASSVDSNYGYTF. The chain is built from TRBV9 and TRBJ1-2; no clear D. With 0 bases removed from V and 1 base from J, the gap between germline ends came to 4 bases. Per the germline V gene, CDR1 is SGDLS and CDR2 is YYNGEE. This CDR3 has 13 amino acids.

CDR3 DNA: TGTGCCAGCAGCATTCGTGGACAGAGCAACAATGAGCAGTTCTTC. This sequence encodes CASSIRGQSNNEQFF. The rearrangement uses TRBV11-2 and TRBJ2-1; tentatively, D is TRBD1 (6 bases). CDR3 length equals 15 residues. V shed 5 bases and J shed 5 bases, with 16 bases lying between them. The germline CDR1 and CDR2 sequences are SGHAT and FQNNGV.

V usage is TRBV6-5 and J usage is TRBJ2-5; TRBD2 matches at 14 bases. The DNA end is a closer match to TRBJ2-7, so the J assignment may be wrong. Germline-derived CDR1 and CDR2 are MNHEY and SVGAGI. The CDR3 totals 13 residues. The CDR3 DNA reads as TGTGCCAGCAGTGGGACTAGCGGGAGCGAGCAGTACTTC. This encodes CASSGTSGSEQYF.

The gene calls are TRBV4-1 and TRBJ2-2; no clear D gene. Germline V gene data show CDR1 as MGHRA and CDR2 as YSYEKL. The CDR3 has 17 residues. Trimming shortened V by 4 bases and J by 4 bases, and 19 bases separated the two germline ends. The CDR3, as DNA: TGCGCCAGCAGCCGCAGCGTAGAGCTAGGTTCCACCGGGGAGCTGTTTTTT. This gives the protein CASSRSVELGSTGELFF.

The chain has TRBV27 and TRBJ1-1; 10 nucleotides match TRBD1. Trimming cost V 2 bases and J 1 base; bases outside gene matches: 4. Germline assignment: CDR1 MNHEY and CDR2 SMNVEV (reference sequence). The CDR3 consists of 16 residues. CDR3 loop: CASSLHRTGGNTEAFF. The DNA for the CDR3 is TGTGCCAGCAGTTTACATCGGACAGGGGGGAACACTGAAGCTTTCTTT.

The rearrangement joins TRBV28 to TRBJ2-5; 9 bases are a match to TRBD1. The J call is uncertain, as TRBJ2-7 better fits the DNA end. The CDR3 runs 15 residues. The germline CDR1 and CDR2 sequences are MDHEN and SYDVKM. The CDR3 is CASRSTGGDTYEQYF. The DNA of the CDR3 is TGTGCCAGCAGGAGTACAGGGGGCGACACCTACGAGCAGTACTTC.

The J gene is TRBJ1-1, the V gene TRBV27; D may be TRBD1 (6 bases). The CDR3 runs 14 residues. The germline V gene encodes CDR1 MNHEY and CDR2 SMNVEV (reference sequence). V was trimmed by 6 bases and J by 1 base, leaving 12 bases between them. The CDR3 spells CASSLQGTNTEAFF. The CDR3 DNA sequence: TGTGCCAGCAGCCTACAGGGTACGAACACTGAAGCTTTCTTT.

V and J are TRBV7-9 and TRBJ2-7; 10 bases line up with TRBD1. Trimming at V came to 3 bases and at J to 5 bases, leaving 10 bases not matched to a gene. Germline values: CDR1 SEHNR, CDR2 FQNEAQ (reference sequence). The CDR3 loop spans 16 amino acids. The CDR3 DNA is TGTGCCAGCAGCTTCTTCGCCGGACAGGGGGTGAACGAGCAGTACTTC. Protein sequence: CASSFFAGQGVNEQYF.

This chain joins TRBV30 and TRBJ1-5; the D gene is possibly TRBD1 (6 bases). V dropped 2 bases and J dropped 5 bases, with 13 bases sitting between them. Germline V gene sequence: CDR1 GTSNPN, CDR2 SVGIG (reference sequence). This CDR3 is 14 amino acids long. CDR3 coding DNA: TGTGCCTGGAGTCCTACAGGGCCCGATCAGCCCCAGCATTTT. This sequence encodes CAWSPTGPDQPQHF.

As concerns this clone: Within the sample, other DNA sequences also encode this same CDR3. The chain combines TRBV2 with TRBJ2-5; TRBD2 matches 9 bases. Germline CDR1 reads SNHLY; CDR2 reads FYNNEI. The CDR3 has 14 residues. Unmatched junction bases numbered 6, after V lost 8 bases and J lost 2 bases. DNA for the CDR3: TGTGCCAGCCTAGCGGGGACTATACAAGAGACCCAGTACTTC. Encoded protein: CASLAGTIQETQYF.

This chain links TRBV28 with TRBJ1-2; tentative D call: TRBD1 (6 bases). Trimming shortened V by 11 bases and J by 5 bases, and 12 bases separated the two germline ends. CDR1 MDHEN and CDR2 SYDVKM come from the germline V gene. The CDR3 is made up of 11 amino acids. The CDR3: CAVRTVYGYTF. DNA of the CDR3: TGTGCCGTCCGGACAGTTTATGGCTACACCTTC.

The rearrangement joins TRBV10-3 to TRBJ1-4, with 8 bases identical to TRBD1. Per the germline V gene, CDR1 is ENHRY and CDR2 is SYGVKD. V lost 8 bases and J lost 6; bases outside the gene matches: 8. The length of the CDR3 is 14 residues. As DNA, the CDR3 is TGTGCCATCGGACAGGGAAGACGGGATGAAAAACTGTTTTTT. Its translation is CAIGQGRRDEKLFF.

This clone was found a few times. The genes are TRBV4-1 and TRBJ1-4; D unresolved. V was clipped by 0 bases and J by 8 bases, with 13 bases between them. Germline CDR1 is MGHRA and CDR2 is YSYEKL. This CDR3 is built from 15 residues. In DNA form, the CDR3 reads TGCGCCAGCAGCCAAGATTGGGCGTTATTGGAAAAACTGTTTTTT. Translating it yields CASSQDWALLEKLFF.

This clone showed up just a few times. The chain recombines TRBV5-1 with TRBJ2-1; D perhaps matches TRBD2 (6 bases). This CDR3 has 16 residues. V was clipped by 0 bases and J by 7 bases, with 17 bases between them. In germline, CDR1 is SGHRS, CDR2 YFSETQ. CDR3 residues: CASSLAGDLNINEQFF. The CDR3 DNA reads TGCGCCAGCAGCTTGGCGGGGGACTTGAACATTAATGAGCAGTTCTTC.

V is TRBV2 and J is TRBJ2-3; TRBD2 matches at 9 bases. The CDR3 loop spans 19 amino acids. V dropped 7 bases and J dropped 3; count of bases not matched to a gene: 20. CDR1 and CDR2 (germline): SNHLY, FYNNEI. CDR3 in DNA: TGTGCCAGCAAGGGGCCCCTCGCTAGCGGGACCCTCAGAACAGATACGCAGTATTTT. Translation: CASKGPLASGTLRTDTQYF.

The chain recombines TRBV6-1 with TRBJ1-4; 7 nucleotides line up with TRBD1. Germline V lookup: CDR1 MNHNS, CDR2 SASEGT. The CDR3 has 15 amino acids. The V gene end was trimmed by 2 bases and the J gene end by 11 bases; junction bases not matched to a gene: 11. Written as DNA, the CDR3 is TGTGCCAGCAGTGAAAACGAGGGTCCAGGGGGGAAACTGTTTTTT. It codes for CASSENEGPGGKLFF.

The gene calls are TRBV29-1 and TRBJ1-1; D remains unclear. The V end was cut by 7 bases, the J end by 3 bases, with 9 bases between. This CDR3 spans 11 amino acids. Germline values: CDR1 SQVTM, CDR2 ANQGSEA. The CDR3 DNA sequence: TGCAGCGCCGGCGGATACACTGAAGCTTTCTTT. It codes for CSAGGYTEAFF.

The chain joins TRBV10-3 to TRBJ2-2; 9 bases agree with TRBD1. This CDR3 is 14 amino acids long. Germline lookup yields CDR1 ENHRY and CDR2 SYGVKD. J gave up 2 bases and V 6 bases, and 1 base lay outside the gene matches. As DNA, the CDR3 is TGTGCCATCAGGACAGGGGGTAACACCGGGGAGCTGTTTTTT. This sequence encodes CAIRTGGNTGELFF.

This sequence joins TRBV6-1 and TRBJ1-4, with TRBD1 as a possible D gene (6 bases). Germline lookup yields CDR1 MNHNS and CDR2 SASEGT. The CDR3 has 17 residues. The V end was cut by 4 bases, the J end by 0 bases, with 15 bases between. CDR3 nucleotides: TGTGCCAGCAGTGGTCACAGGGTCACTGCAACTAATGAAAAACTGTTTTTT. Translation gives CASSGHRVTATNEKLFF.

The table lists this clone with a few counts. The chain recombines TRBV28 with TRBJ2-1, with 7 positions matching TRBD2. The CDR3 is made up of 13 amino acids. V lost 7 bases to trimming and J lost 5 bases; unmatched junction nucleotides: 5. CDR1 is MDHEN, CDR2 SYDVKM, per germline. In DNA form, the CDR3 reads TGTGCCAGCATGAAGGGAGGGGACAATGAGCAGTTCTTC. The encoded protein is CASMKGGDNEQFF.

This chain uses TRBV6-6 with TRBJ1-1, with a possible D match to TRBD1 (6 bases). The V end was cut by 5 bases, the J end by 0 bases, with 10 bases between. The CDR3 covers 14 residues. Germline V gives CDR1 MNHNY, CDR2 SVGAGI (reference sequence). The CDR3 region is CASSISGVNTEAFF. As DNA, the CDR3 is TGTGCCAGCAGTATATCAGGGGTGAACACTGAAGCTTTCTTT.

This clone was seen only once. This may come from a read error, since a much larger clone is one base off. This rearrangement joins TRBV9 to TRBJ2-7; TRBD2 aligns across 7 bases. Germline lookup yields CDR1 SGDLS and CDR2 YYNGEE. Losses at the gene ends were 4 bases for V and 3 bases for J; bases not matched to a gene: 1. The CDR3 contains 12 residues. The CDR3 spells CASSSGGYEQYF. CDR3 sequence (DNA): TGTGCCAGCAGCTCGGGGGGCTACGAGCAGTACTTC.

The chain links TRBV19 to TRBJ2-2, with unresolved D. The CDR3 covers 15 residues. CDR1 LNHDA and CDR2 SQIVND come from the germline V gene (reference sequence). Trimming took 5 bases from V and 3 from J, leaving 13 bases between them. The CDR3 DNA reads as TGTGCCAGTAGTGCCGCAGGTGGTCACACCGGGGAGCTGTTTTTT. Translating gives CASSAAGGHTGELFF.

J is TRBJ2-7 and V is TRBV29-1; tentatively, D is TRBD1 (6 bases). The CDR3 totals 14 residues. V was shortened by 4 bases and J by 5 bases, with 18 bases between the two germline ends. Germline V gene data show CDR1 as SQVTM and CDR2 as ANQGSEA. The CDR3 reads CSVGRAGDIHEQYF. Written as DNA, the CDR3 is TGCAGCGTTGGACGCGCAGGGGATATCCACGAGCAGTACTTC.

This clone has just a few counts. V is TRBV5-6 and J is TRBJ2-7, with 7 bases aligning to TRBD2. Germline CDR1 and CDR2: SGHDT and YYEEEE. V shed 6 bases and J 1 base; nucleotides not matched to a gene: 10. CDR3 length: 15 amino acids. CDR3 in amino acids: CASTLGWEGSYEQYF. The CDR3 DNA follows: TGTGCCAGCACCCTCGGGTGGGAGGGATCCTACGAGCAGTACTTC. The whole variable domain, remainder taken from reference TRBV5-6 and TRBJ2-7, is DAGVTQSPTHLIKTRGQQVTLRCSPKSGHDTVSWYQQALGQGPQFIFQYYEEEERQRGNFPDRFSGHQFPNYSSELNVNALLLGDSALYLCASTLGWEGSYEQYFGPGTRLTVT.

The chain is built from TRBV28 and TRBJ1-4; possibly TRBD1 for D (5 bases). The CDR3 spans 17 residues. Trimming shortened V by 10 bases and J by 7 bases, and 28 bases separated the two germline ends. Germline V gene data show CDR1 as MDHEN and CDR2 as SYDVKM. The CDR3 reads CATHRPSGTRLIEKLFF. Written as DNA, the CDR3 is TGTGCCACCCACCGCCCATCCGGGACTAGGTTGATTGAAAAACTGTTTTTT.